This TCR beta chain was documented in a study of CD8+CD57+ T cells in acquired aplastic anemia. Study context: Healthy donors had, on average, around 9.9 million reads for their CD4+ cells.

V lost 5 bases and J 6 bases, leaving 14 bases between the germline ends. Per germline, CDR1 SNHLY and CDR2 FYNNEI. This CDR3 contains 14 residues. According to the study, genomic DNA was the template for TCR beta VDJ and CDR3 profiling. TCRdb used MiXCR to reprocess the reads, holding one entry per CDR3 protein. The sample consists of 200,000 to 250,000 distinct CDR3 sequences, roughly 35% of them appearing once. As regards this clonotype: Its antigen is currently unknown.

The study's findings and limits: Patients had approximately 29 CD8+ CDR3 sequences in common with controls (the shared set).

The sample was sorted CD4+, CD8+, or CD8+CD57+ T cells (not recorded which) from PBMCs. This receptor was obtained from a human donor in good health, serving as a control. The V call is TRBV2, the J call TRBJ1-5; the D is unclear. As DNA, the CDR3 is TGTGCCAGCAGTAAGGGCTCTCTCTTTCAGCCCCAGCATTTT. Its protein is CASSKGSLFQPQHF.